These 8 T cell receptor beta chains were sequenced from one sample in a study of cytomegalovirus exposure and HLA in healthy donors. Primers: 60 Vbeta forward and 13 Jbeta reverse. Data came from immunoSEQ multiplex PCR; TCRdb stores just in-frame clones and leaves some out. The sample has 200,000 to 250,000 clones; around 79% are singletons. The sequenced material came from PBMCs. The source is a man aged 18 to 29 in good health and CMV-seronegative.

This clone occurred a few times. The CDR3 spells CASSVGGGLTNEKLFF. As DNA, the CDR3 is TGTGCCAGCAGCGTAGGGGGGGGCCTAACTAATGAAAAACTGTTTTTT. The chain combines TRBV9 with TRBJ1-4; D is perhaps TRBD1 (6 bases). V lost 0 bases and J 1 base, leaving 10 bases between the germline ends. CDR1 and CDR2 from the germline V gene are SGDLS and YYNGEE. The CDR3 consists of 16 residues.

Here the CDR3 DNA reads TGTGCCATCCAGGGGGACAGGGGTTCCGGGGAGCTGTTTTTT. Residues: CAIQGDRGSGELFF. V and J are TRBV6-1 and TRBJ2-2; 10 bases align to TRBD1. Germline CDR1 reads MNHNS; CDR2 reads SASEGT. V shed 10 bases and J 6 bases; nucleotides not matched to a gene: 8. The CDR3 has 14 amino acids.

This chain links TRBV19 with TRBJ2-3, with D uncertain. This CDR3 region has 12 residues. V was cut by 5 bases and J by 5 bases, with 8 bases left in between. The V gene's germline CDR1 is LNHDA and CDR2 SQIVND (reference sequence). CDR3 loop: CASSPSVDTQYF. The CDR3 DNA sequence: TGTGCCAGTAGTCCCTCCGTAGATACGCAGTATTTT.

The rearrangement links TRBV2 to TRBJ2-3, with D tentatively TRBD1 (7 bases). Germline loops: CDR1 SNHLY, CDR2 FYNNEI. The CDR3 length is 15 residues. Trimming pared 3 bases from V and 10 bases from J, leaving 20 bases between. The CDR3 DNA reads TGTGCCAGCAGTGAGTTGGAGGGGGCGCGGGGTCCGCAGTATTTT. Translated: CASSELEGARGPQYF.

The table lists this clone with a count of one. This sequence joins TRBV7-8 and TRBJ2-5; 8 bases match TRBD1. Per the germline V gene, CDR1 is SGHVS and CDR2 is FQNEAQ. J gave up 5 bases and V 4 bases, and 9 bases lay outside the gene matches. The CDR3 is 15 amino acids. DNA for the CDR3: TGTGCCAGCAGCTACCACGACAGGGGCTTGGAGACCCAGTACTTC. Amino acid sequence: CASSYHDRGLETQYF.

This clone was detected only a few times. The chain links TRBV28 to TRBJ1-1; 7 positions match TRBD1. Germline CDR1 MDHEN, CDR2 SYDVKM. Trimming removed 1 base from V and 5 bases from J; junction bases left unmatched: 10. The CDR3 is 16 amino acids. CDR3 in DNA: TGTGCCAGCAGTTTATTCGGCAGGGGGGATGGGACTGAAGCTTTCTTT. Translation gives CASSLFGRGDGTEAFF.

This clone came up a few times. This chain joins TRBV6-5 and TRBJ1-1; D is unresolved. V was trimmed by 2 bases and J by 4 bases, leaving 8 bases between them. Germline V gene lookup returns CDR1 MNHEY and CDR2 SVGAGI. The CDR3 loop spans 13 amino acids. The CDR3 loop is CASSYTPGTEAFF. CDR3 DNA: TGTGCCAGCAGTTACACGCCGGGCACTGAAGCTTTCTTT.

The count of this clone is one. The same CDR3 can be traced to other DNA sequences in this sample. V is TRBV7-2 and J is TRBJ2-1; 8 bases line up with TRBD1. Germline assignment: CDR1 SGHTA and CDR2 FQGNSA. This CDR3 is 14 amino acids long. The V gene end was trimmed by 6 bases and the J gene end by 7 bases; junction bases not matched to a gene: 8. The CDR3 DNA follows: TGTGCCAGCAGTACACGACAGGGGAGGAATGAGCAGTTCTTC. Its translation is CASSTRQGRNEQFF.